The sequence of this T cell receptor beta chain was determined in a study of a mutant IDH1 vaccine in newly diagnosed glioma. Study-level background: Before enrollment, patients got radiotherapy alone, temozolomide alone, or mostly the combination.

TCRdb's table, derived via immunoSEQ multiplex PCR, lists solely in-frame clones and lacks some. The table shows under 150,000 clones, with roughly 88% occurring only once. Noted time point: week 11, during vaccination. The investigators gave 300 ug of mutant IDH1 20-mer peptide in each vaccine dose, together with topical imiquimod. The astrocytomas were IDH1-mutant, ATRX-negative, and WHO grade 3 or 4. As regards this clone: Its specificity is not known.

The CDR3 contains 13 residues. V was clipped by 2 bases and J by 7 bases, with 11 bases between them. Germline lookup yields CDR1 SGHTA and CDR2 FQGNSA. The origin of this receptor is a woman aged 45-59 years with glioma. The chain links TRBV7-2 to TRBJ1-1, with D perhaps matching TRBD1 (5 bases). This specimen was PBMCs, taken from a glioma patient whose treatment included an IDH1 peptide vaccine. The DNA of the CDR3 is TGTGCCAGCAGCTTAACCAGGGACGATGAAGCTTTCTTT. It codes for CASSLTRDDEAFF.